This passage covers 32 T cell receptor beta chains from one sample sequenced in a study of PD-1 blockade in classical Hodgkin lymphoma. Assay: immunoSEQ multiplex PCR; the TCRdb copy retains only in-frame clones and omits some. The sample has 130,000 to 150,000 clones, approximately 80% seen once; the top ten hold over 7.5%. Each patient's relapse followed autologous stem cell transplantation, and brentuximab vedotin exposure varied. The sequences come from peripheral blood mononuclear cells (PBMCs), collected before the second cycle of nivolumab. The origin of the receptors is a human donor with classical Hodgkin lymphoma.

V is TRBV5-4 and J is TRBJ2-1; the match to TRBD2 covers 14 bases. The ends lost 4 bases at V and 7 bases at J; junction bases unmatched: 16. Germline CDR1 SGHNT, CDR2 YYREEE (reference sequence). The CDR3 consists of 19 residues. CDR3 nucleotides: TGTGCCAGCAGCCAAGAGTGGGGACTAGCGGGAGACCTTATAAATGAGCAGTTCTTC. Translated, it gives CASSQEWGLAGDLINEQFF. The entire variable domain, with the rest obtained from reference TRBV5-4 and TRBJ2-1, is as follows: ETGVTQSPTHLIKTRGQQVTLRCSSQSGHNTVSWYQQALGQGPQFIFQYYREEENGRGNFPPRFSGLQFPNYSSELNVNALELDDSALYLCASSQEWGLAGDLINEQFFGPGTRLTVL.

The chain couples TRBV5-5 to TRBJ1-1; 9 bases agree with TRBD1. CDR1 and CDR2 from the germline V gene are SGHKS and YYEKEE (reference sequence). V lost 4 bases and J lost 1; bases outside the gene matches: 2. The CDR3 length is 14 residues. The CDR3 protein is CASSRQGGNTEAFF. CDR3 bases: TGTGCCAGCAGCCGACAGGGGGGGAACACTGAAGCTTTCTTT.

The J gene is TRBJ1-2, the V gene TRBV5-8, with D maybe TRBD1 (6 bases). Trimming shortened V by 0 bases and J by 7 bases, and 10 bases separated the two germline ends. CDR1 and CDR2 (germline): SGHTS, YDEGEE. This CDR3 region has 13 residues. The CDR3 DNA sequence: TGTGCCAGCAGCTTGGGGGGGCTCGGTGGCTACACCTTC. This gives the protein CASSLGGLGGYTF.

V and J are TRBV2 and TRBJ1-6; no clear D gene. Between the trimmed V and J ends, which lost 4 bases and 3 bases, there was a span of 13 bases. Germline V gene lookup returns CDR1 SNHLY and CDR2 FYNNEI. CDR3 length equals 16 residues. The CDR3 here is CASSGPGGSYNSPLHF. CDR3 in DNA: TGTGCCAGCAGTGGCCCGGGTGGGAGCTATAATTCACCCCTCCACTTT.

The J gene is TRBJ2-5, the V gene TRBV5-1; maybe TRBD1 (6 bases). This CDR3 has 15 amino acids. V was trimmed by 1 base and J by 6 bases, leaving 16 bases between them. Germline values: CDR1 SGHRS, CDR2 YFSETQ. Here the CDR3 DNA reads TGCGCCAGCAGCTTGCAACAGGGAACCCCCAAGACCCAGTACTTC. Translated, it gives CASSLQQGTPKTQYF.

The chain links TRBV28 to TRBJ1-2; D remains ambiguous. V shed 4 bases and J shed 2 bases, with 8 bases lying between them. CDR3 length equals 13 residues. Germline CDR1 MDHEN, CDR2 SYDVKM. DNA for the CDR3: TGTGCCAGCAGTTATCAGCCAAACTATGGCTACACCTTC. Translation: CASSYQPNYGYTF.

The chain joins TRBV4-2 to TRBJ1-2; no clear D gene. This CDR3 has 17 residues. Deletions cut 3 bases from V and 5 bases from J, with 22 bases between. Germline V gives CDR1 LGHNA, CDR2 YNFKEQ. The CDR3 coding sequence is TGTGCCAGCAGCCAGGAAGAGTGGGCACCCAAAACGTATGGCTACACCTTC. This sequence encodes CASSQEEWAPKTYGYTF.

The chain couples TRBV27 to TRBJ2-1, with 13 bases identical to TRBD2. The CDR3 covers 16 residues. Per germline, CDR1 MNHEY and CDR2 SMNVEV (reference sequence). V lost 6 bases and J lost 7; bases outside the gene matches: 9. CDR3 sequence: CASSLTRLAGGNEQFF. DNA of the CDR3: TGTGCCAGCAGCCTCACCAGACTAGCGGGGGGAAATGAGCAGTTCTTC.

The V and J genes are TRBV19 and TRBJ1-5, with 9 bases that match TRBD1. From germline, CDR1 is LNHDA and CDR2 SQIVND (reference sequence). V dropped 3 bases and J dropped 6; count of bases not matched to a gene: 6. This CDR3 is 15 amino acids long. CDR3 amino acids: CASSIYRGPGQPQHF. The CDR3 DNA sequence: TGTGCCAGTAGTATTTACAGGGGGCCGGGTCAGCCCCAGCATTTT.

The chain links TRBV6-5 to TRBJ1-2; no clear D gene. The CDR3 has 15 amino acids. Germline CDR1 is MNHEY and CDR2 is SVGAGI. V was cut by 3 bases and J by 0 bases, with 11 bases left in between. The chain's CDR3 is CASSYRPEANYGYTF. The CDR3 bases are TGTGCCAGCAGTTATCGGCCAGAAGCTAACTATGGCTACACCTTC.

The chain carries TRBV6-5 and TRBJ2-7, with unresolved D. Between the trimmed V and J ends, which lost 6 bases and 0 bases, there was a span of 9 bases. The CDR3 runs 13 residues. Germline V gene sequence: CDR1 MNHEY, CDR2 SVGAGI. The CDR3 DNA sequence: TGTGCCAGCAGGCGAACAACCTCCTACGAGCAGTACTTC. This codes for CASRRTTSYEQYF.

This chain joins TRBV6-5 and TRBJ2-7, with a weak D call TRBD1 (5 bases). The V and J ends lost 6 bases and 3 bases respectively, with 6 bases between them. The length of the CDR3 is 11 residues. Germline values: CDR1 MNHEY, CDR2 SVGAGI. CDR3: CASRQGYEQYF. CDR3 in DNA: TGTGCCAGCAGGCAGGGCTACGAGCAGTACTTC.

This chain uses TRBV7-2 with TRBJ1-5; 9 bases align to TRBD1. This CDR3 has 15 residues. V was clipped by 3 bases and J by 7 bases; unmatched bases: 7. The germline V gene encodes CDR1 SGHTA and CDR2 FQGNSA. The DNA for the CDR3 is TGTGCCAGCAGCTTCACAGGGGGCCTTTACCAGCCCCAGCATTTT. Its translation: CASSFTGGLYQPQHF.

The rearrangement joins TRBV6-5 to TRBJ1-2; TRBD1 might be the D (5 bases). The CDR3 runs to 11 residues. Per the germline V gene, CDR1 is MNHEY and CDR2 is SVGAGI. Trimming stripped 7 bases from V and 5 bases from J, with 8 bases between. In DNA, the CDR3 is TGTGCCAGCACCTCAGGGTATGGCTACACCTTC. Protein product: CASTSGYGYTF.

This clone appeared a single time. The chain combines TRBV5-1 with TRBJ2-5, with 8 bases fitting TRBD2. The CDR3 length is 15 residues. J lost 5 bases, V lost 2 bases, and 8 bases had no gene match. Germline V CDR1 and CDR2: SGHRS, YFSETQ. CDR3 residues: CASSFVGGGPETQYF. CDR3 in DNA: TGCGCCAGCAGCTTCGTCGGGGGGGGCCCGGAGACCCAGTACTTC.

This sequence joins TRBV10-3 and TRBJ1-1, with 10 positions matching TRBD1. Trimming cost V 6 bases and J 4 bases; bases outside gene matches: 5. Germline loops: CDR1 ENHRY, CDR2 SYGVKD. The CDR3 spans 14 residues. The CDR3 protein is CAIRDRGSFTEAFF. As DNA, the CDR3 is TGTGCCATCAGGGACAGGGGGTCATTCACTGAAGCTTTCTTT.

This clone was found a few times. The genes are TRBV6-4 and TRBJ1-2, with TRBD1 as a possible D gene (6 bases). This CDR3 is 13 amino acids long. V lost 2 bases, J lost 7 bases, and 11 bases lay in between. Germline assignment: CDR1 MRHNA and CDR2 SNTAGT. CDR3 sequence reads: CASSDGTGLGYTF. DNA for the CDR3: TGTGCCAGCAGTGACGGAACAGGGCTTGGCTACACCTTC.

The rearrangement joins TRBV6-4 to TRBJ2-1; a possible D gene is TRBD2 (7 bases). V lost 10 bases, J lost 4 bases, and 29 bases lay in between. Germline CDR1 reads MRHNA; CDR2 reads SNTAGT. This CDR3 contains 18 residues. CDR3 amino acids: CAISWDTRMREWYNEQFF. In nucleotides, the CDR3 is TGTGCCATCAGCTGGGACACCCGGATGCGGGAGTGGTACAATGAGCAGTTCTTC.

This clone was seen a single time. V and J are TRBV4-3 and TRBJ2-1; no clear D. The germline CDR1 and CDR2 sequences are LGHNA and YSLEER. The CDR3 is made up of 13 amino acids. The V end lost 0 bases, the J end lost 7 bases, and 7 bases lay between the germline ends. CDR3 nucleotides: TGCGCCAGCAGCCAAGAGTTTGGGAATGAGCAGTTCTTC. Encoded protein: CASSQEFGNEQFF.

A single count supports this clone. The chain joins TRBV5-1 to TRBJ1-2; TRBD1 matches at 9 bases. V shed 4 bases and J 7 bases; nucleotides not matched to a gene: 2. The CDR3 has 12 residues. In germline, CDR1 is SGHRS, CDR2 YFSETQ. DNA for the CDR3: TGCGCCAGCAGCCCGGACAGGGGTGGCTACACCTTC. This translates into CASSPDRGGYTF.

This chain links TRBV5-6 with TRBJ2-7; TRBD1 matches 10 bases. The CDR3 totals 15 residues. Unmatched junction bases numbered 4, after V lost 0 bases and J lost 4 bases. From germline, CDR1 is SGHDT and CDR2 YYEEEE. The DNA for the CDR3 is TGTGCCAGCAGCTTGGGGGACAGGGGATATTACGAGCAGTACTTC. This codes for CASSLGDRGYYEQYF.

This chain links TRBV11-2 with TRBJ1-1, with D possibly TRBD1 on 5 matching bases. Germline lookup yields CDR1 SGHAT and CDR2 FQNNGV. The V end was cut by 5 bases, the J end by 0 bases, with 10 bases between. The CDR3 totals 14 residues. The CDR3 region has the DNA TGTGCCAGCAGCGCGCAGGGTCTGAACACTGAAGCTTTCTTT. Translated: CASSAQGLNTEAFF.

V gene TRBV5-4 combines with J gene TRBJ2-7; 11 positions match TRBD1. Losses at the gene ends were 4 bases for V and 2 bases for J; bases not matched to a gene: 5. Germline loops: CDR1 SGHNT, CDR2 YYREEE (reference sequence). This CDR3 has 15 residues. CDR3 sequence reads: CASSPWTGGAYEQYF. The DNA of the CDR3 is TGTGCCAGCAGCCCCTGGACAGGGGGCGCCTACGAGCAGTACTTC.

This clone was observed at least ten times. V and J are TRBV6-5 and TRBJ2-7, with D maybe TRBD2 (5 bases). Germline V CDR1 and CDR2: MNHEY, SVGAGI. The CDR3 spans 13 residues. The V and J ends lost 7 bases and 2 bases respectively, with 12 bases between them. The CDR3 loop reads CASTSLLPYEQYF. The CDR3 bases are TGTGCCAGCACTAGCTTACTCCCCTACGAGCAGTACTTC.

The V gene is TRBV5-1, the J gene TRBJ2-3; D may be TRBD1 or TRBD2 (5 bases each). Looked up from germline, CDR1 is SGHRS and CDR2 is YFSETQ. The V end was cut by 4 bases, the J end by 2 bases, with 14 bases between. The CDR3 has 15 residues. The CDR3 DNA sequence: TGCGCCAGCAGCCCTCTGAGGGGCCCCACAGATACGCAGTATTTT. Its protein product is CASSPLRGPTDTQYF.

A single count supports this clone. The rearrangement links TRBV7-2 to TRBJ1-2, with unresolved D. This CDR3 is 13 amino acids long. V shed 2 bases and J shed 4 bases, with 8 bases lying between them. From germline, CDR1 is SGHTA and CDR2 FQGNSA. CDR3 nucleotides: TGTGCCAGCAGCTTAATAGGTGGCTATGGCTACACCTTC. It codes for CASSLIGGYGYTF.

This clone was detected only a few times. V gene TRBV28 combines with J gene TRBJ1-5, with 7 bases aligning to TRBD1. The CDR3 length is 19 residues. V dropped 5 bases and J dropped 4; count of bases not matched to a gene: 20. From germline, CDR1 is MDHEN and CDR2 SYDVKM. The CDR3 bases are TGTGCCAGCAGTCTTAACTCCCATTCCGTGGACAGGCTAAATCAGCCCCAGCATTTT. It is translated as CASSLNSHSVDRLNQPQHF. Based on the CDR3 plus reference TRBV28 and TRBJ1-5, the full variable domain is DVKVTQSSRYLVKRTGEKVFLECVQDMDHENMFWYRQDPGLGLRLIYFSYDVKMKEKGDIPEGYSVSREKKERFSLILESASTNQTSMYLCASSLNSHSVDRLNQPQHFGDGTRLSIL.

V usage is TRBV6-5 and J usage is TRBJ2-7; 9 positions match TRBD1. V was clipped by 2 bases and J by 5 bases; unmatched bases: 7. Germline-derived CDR1 and CDR2 are MNHEY and SVGAGI. There are 15 residues in the CDR3. The CDR3, as DNA: TGTGCCAGCAGTTACCCCGGGACAGGGCGGGACGAGCAGTACTTC. This gives the protein CASSYPGTGRDEQYF.

The chain joins TRBV5-1 to TRBJ2-2, with D maybe TRBD2 (5 bases). The V and J ends lost 3 bases and 5 bases respectively, with 8 bases between them. Germline V gene data show CDR1 as SGHRS and CDR2 as YFSETQ. The CDR3 loop spans 13 amino acids. The CDR3 loop reads CASSSGRTGELFF. CDR3 bases: TGCGCCAGCAGCTCGGGAAGAACCGGGGAGCTGTTTTTT.

The chain is built from TRBV7-9 and TRBJ2-7, with D perhaps being TRBD1 or TRBD2 (5 bases each). Trimming took 5 bases from V and 0 from J, leaving 17 bases between them. This CDR3 spans 16 amino acids. Germline-derived CDR1 and CDR2 are SEHNR and FQNEAQ (reference sequence). The CDR3 nucleotides are TGTGCCAGCAGCCCGATTGAGGGGCAAAGCTCCTACGAGCAGTACTTC. Residues: CASSPIEGQSSYEQYF.

This clone was seen at least ten times. The gene calls are TRBV5-1 and TRBJ2-1; 8 bases fit TRBD2. With V trimmed by 4 bases and J by 0 bases, 3 bases remained unmatched. The CDR3 sequence is 15 residues long. The germline V gene encodes CDR1 SGHRS and CDR2 YFSETQ. DNA of the CDR3: TGCGCCAGCAGCCTACTAGCGGACTCCTACAATGAGCAGTTCTTC. Its translation is CASSLLADSYNEQFF. Based on the CDR3 plus reference TRBV5-1 and TRBJ2-1, the full variable domain is KAGVTQTPRYLIKTRGQQVTLSCSPISGHRSVSWYQQTPGQGLQFLFEYFSETQRNKGNFPGRFSGRQFSNSRSEMNVSTLELGDSALYLCASSLLADSYNEQFFGPGTRLTVL.

The J gene is TRBJ2-2, the V gene TRBV7-9; TRBD1 matches 9 bases. The germline V gene has CDR1 SEHNR and CDR2 FQNEAQ (reference sequence). V gave up 9 bases and J gave up 6 bases; unmatched junction bases: 8. The CDR3 loop spans 14 amino acids. The DNA for the CDR3 is TGTGCCAGGCGCGGGACAGGGTCGGCCGGGGAGCTGTTTTTT. Its translation is CARRGTGSAGELFF.